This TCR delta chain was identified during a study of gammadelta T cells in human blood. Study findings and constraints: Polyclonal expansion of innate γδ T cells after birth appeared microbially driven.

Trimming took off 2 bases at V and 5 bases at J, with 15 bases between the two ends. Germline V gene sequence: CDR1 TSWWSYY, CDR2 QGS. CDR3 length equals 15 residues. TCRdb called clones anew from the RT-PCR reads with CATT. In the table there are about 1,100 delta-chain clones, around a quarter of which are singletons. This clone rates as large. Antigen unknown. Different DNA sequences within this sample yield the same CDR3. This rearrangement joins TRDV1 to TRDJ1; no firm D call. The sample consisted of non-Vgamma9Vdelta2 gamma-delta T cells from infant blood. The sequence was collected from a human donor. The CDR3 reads CALGEIECTLDKLIF. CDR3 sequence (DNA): TGTGCTCTTGGGGAAATAGAGTGTACTCTGGATAAACTCATCTTT.